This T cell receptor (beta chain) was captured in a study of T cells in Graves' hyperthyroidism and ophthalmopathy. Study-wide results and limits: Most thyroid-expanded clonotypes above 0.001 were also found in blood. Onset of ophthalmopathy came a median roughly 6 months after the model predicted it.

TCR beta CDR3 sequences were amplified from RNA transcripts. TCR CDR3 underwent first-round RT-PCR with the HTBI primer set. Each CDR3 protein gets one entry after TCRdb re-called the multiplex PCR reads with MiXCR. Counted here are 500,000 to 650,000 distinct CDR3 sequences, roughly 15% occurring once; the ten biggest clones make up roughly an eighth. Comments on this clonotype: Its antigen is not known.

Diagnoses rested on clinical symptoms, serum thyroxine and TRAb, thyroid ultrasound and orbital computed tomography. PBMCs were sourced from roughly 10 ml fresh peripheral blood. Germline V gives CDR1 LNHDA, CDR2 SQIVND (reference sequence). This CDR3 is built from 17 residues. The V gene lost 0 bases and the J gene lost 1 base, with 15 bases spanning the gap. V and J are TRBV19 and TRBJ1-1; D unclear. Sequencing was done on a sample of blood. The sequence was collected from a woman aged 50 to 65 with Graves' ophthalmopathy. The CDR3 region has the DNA TGTGCCAGTAGTATAGATCGCCTTTGGGTAGGGAACACTGAAGCTTTCTTT. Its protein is CASSIDRLWVGNTEAFF.